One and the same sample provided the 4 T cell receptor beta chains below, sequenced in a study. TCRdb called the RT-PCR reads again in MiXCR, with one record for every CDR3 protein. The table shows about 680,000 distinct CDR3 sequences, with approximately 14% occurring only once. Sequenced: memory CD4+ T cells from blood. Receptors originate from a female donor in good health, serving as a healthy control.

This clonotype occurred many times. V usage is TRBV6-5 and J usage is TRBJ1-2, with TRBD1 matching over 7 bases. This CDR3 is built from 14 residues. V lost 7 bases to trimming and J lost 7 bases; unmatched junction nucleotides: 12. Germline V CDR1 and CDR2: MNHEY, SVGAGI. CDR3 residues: CASTRGTAFSGYTF. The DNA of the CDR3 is TGTGCCAGCACACGTGGGACAGCCTTCTCTGGCTACACCTTC.

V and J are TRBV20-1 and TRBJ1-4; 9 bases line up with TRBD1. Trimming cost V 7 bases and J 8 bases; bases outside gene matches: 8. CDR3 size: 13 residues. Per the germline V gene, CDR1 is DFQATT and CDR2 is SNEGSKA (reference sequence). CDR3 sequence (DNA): TGCAGTGTCCCGGACAGGGGTGGGGAAAAACTGTTTTTT. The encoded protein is CSVPDRGGEKLFF.

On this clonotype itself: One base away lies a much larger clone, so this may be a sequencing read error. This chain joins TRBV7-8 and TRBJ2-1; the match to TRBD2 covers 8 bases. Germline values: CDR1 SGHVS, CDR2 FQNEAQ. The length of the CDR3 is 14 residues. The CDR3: CASKGGGSVDEQSF. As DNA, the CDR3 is TGTGCCAGCAAAGGCGGGGGGAGTGTCGATGAGCAGTCCTTC.

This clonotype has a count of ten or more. CDR3 residues: CASSLAGEVLRETQYF. CDR3 coding DNA: TGTGCCAGCAGTTTGGCAGGAGAAGTTCTCCGGGAGACCCAGTACTTC. The chain recombines TRBV28 with TRBJ2-5; unclear D gene. The CDR3 extends over 16 amino acids. The V end lost 3 bases, the J end lost 5 bases, and 19 bases lay between the germline ends. Germline V gene data show CDR1 as MDHEN and CDR2 as SYDVKM.